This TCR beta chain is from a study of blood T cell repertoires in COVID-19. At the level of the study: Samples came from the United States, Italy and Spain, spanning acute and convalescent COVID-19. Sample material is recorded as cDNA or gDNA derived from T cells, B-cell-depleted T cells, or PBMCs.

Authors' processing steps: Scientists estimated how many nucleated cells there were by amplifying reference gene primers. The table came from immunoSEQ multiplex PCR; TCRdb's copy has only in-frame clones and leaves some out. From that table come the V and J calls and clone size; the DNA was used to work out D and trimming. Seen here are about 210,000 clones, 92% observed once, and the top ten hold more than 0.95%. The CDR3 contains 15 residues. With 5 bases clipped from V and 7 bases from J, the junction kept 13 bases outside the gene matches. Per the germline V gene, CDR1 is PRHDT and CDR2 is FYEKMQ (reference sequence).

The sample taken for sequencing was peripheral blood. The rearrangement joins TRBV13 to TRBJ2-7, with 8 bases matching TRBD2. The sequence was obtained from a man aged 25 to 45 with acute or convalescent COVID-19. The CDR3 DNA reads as TGTGCCAGCAGCCCACATGGTGCGGGGGGCTGGGAGCAGTACTTC. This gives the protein CASSPHGAGGWEQYF.